One and the same sample provided the 14 T cell receptor beta chains below, sequenced in a study of blood T cell repertoires in COVID-19. Profiling relied on immunoSEQ multiplex PCR, and the TCRdb table lists in-frame clones only, not all of them. The sample lists 200,000 to 300,000 clones, about 73% occurring once. Sequencing was done on a sample of peripheral blood. Every receptor here comes from a woman over 75 with acute or convalescent COVID-19.

The genes are TRBV29-1 and TRBJ1-1, with D unresolved. V was shortened by 2 bases and J by 4 bases, with 8 bases between the two germline ends. Germline CDR1 SQVTM, CDR2 ANQGSEA. CDR3 size: 12 residues. CDR3 amino acids: CSVERGPTEAFF. In DNA form, the CDR3 reads TGCAGCGTTGAACGGGGTCCCACTGAAGCTTTCTTT.

The V and J genes are TRBV12-3 or TRBV12-4 and TRBJ2-7; no reliable D call. CDR3 length equals 11 residues. With 4 bases removed from V and 6 bases from J, the gap between germline ends came to 7 bases. CDR3 region: CASSSLGEQYF. CDR3 nucleotides: TGTGCCAGCAGTTCCCTAGGCGAGCAGTACTTC.

This clone has ten or more counts. The genes are TRBV19 and TRBJ2-7; 7 bases line up with TRBD2. V was pared by 6 bases and J by 3 bases, with 11 bases of the junction left unmatched. The germline V gene has CDR1 LNHDA and CDR2 SQIVND (reference sequence). The CDR3 extends over 15 amino acids. The CDR3 loop reads CASSLSGNSYYEQYF. The CDR3 DNA follows: TGTGCCAGTAGCCTGAGCGGGAACTCCTACTACGAGCAGTACTTC.

This chain uses TRBV4-2 with TRBJ2-7; TRBD2 agrees at 9 bases. The V segment lost 0 bases and the J segment 1 base; nucleotides outside the gene matches: 10. The CDR3 consists of 18 residues. CDR1 and CDR2 (germline): LGHNA, YNFKEQ. The CDR3 sequence: CASSQDIPASGTSYEQYF. CDR3 bases: TGTGCCAGCAGCCAAGATATCCCCGCTAGCGGGACATCCTACGAGCAGTACTTC.

This sequence joins TRBV3-1 (or the pseudogene TRBV3-2) and TRBJ2-3; TRBD1 matches 7 bases. This CDR3 is built from 15 residues. Trimming cost V 1 base and J 6 bases; bases outside gene matches: 7. Germline loops: CDR1 LGHDT, CDR2 YNNKEL (reference sequence). The CDR3 bases are TGTGCCAGCAGCCAAGTTCTCCAGGGGGTTGATACGCAGTATTTT. This gives the protein CASSQVLQGVDTQYF.

The chain carries TRBV5-1 and TRBJ2-1; D may be TRBD1 (5 bases). From germline, CDR1 is SGHRS and CDR2 YFSETQ. CDR3 length: 17 residues. Trimming took 4 bases from V and 3 from J, leaving 20 bases between them. CDR3 DNA sequence: TGCGCCAGCAGCGCAGGGCTGGACGACACGATCTACAATGAGCAGTTCTTC. Translated, it gives CASSAGLDDTIYNEQFF.

The J gene is TRBJ2-3, the V gene TRBV7-3, with 7 bases aligning to TRBD1. Per the germline V gene, CDR1 is SGHTA and CDR2 is FQGTGA. V gave up 5 bases and J gave up 6 bases; unmatched junction bases: 5. The CDR3 is made up of 13 amino acids. CDR3 protein: CASSTGVRDTQYF. The CDR3 DNA is TGTGCCAGCAGCACAGGGGTGAGGGATACGCAGTATTTT.

The chain carries TRBV6-6 and TRBJ2-2; 7 bases are shared with TRBD1. The CDR3 extends over 16 amino acids. V shed 6 bases and J 6 bases; nucleotides not matched to a gene: 13. Germline assignment: CDR1 MNHNY and CDR2 SVGAGI (reference sequence). CDR3 nucleotide sequence: TGTGCCAGCAGCAGTAGGGGACAGTCGAGCCCCGGGGAGCTGTTTTTT. Its protein product is CASSSRGQSSPGELFF.

The rearrangement links TRBV2 to TRBJ1-5; D is undetermined. This CDR3 is 15 amino acids long. Trimming left V 2 bases short and J 0 bases short, with 8 bases between. Germline assignment: CDR1 SNHLY and CDR2 FYNNEI. As DNA, the CDR3 is TGTGCCAGCAGTGAAAGGGAGTATAGCAATCAGCCCCAGCATTTT. The encoded protein is CASSEREYSNQPQHF.

The genes are TRBV29-1 and TRBJ1-2, with 7 bases aligning to TRBD1. Germline CDR1 SQVTM, CDR2 ANQGSEA. This CDR3 has 14 residues. The J segment lost 4 bases and the V segment lost 3 bases, leaving 8 bases of the junction unmatched. CDR3 protein: CSVEEGAASYGYTF. In DNA, the CDR3 is TGCAGCGTTGAGGAGGGGGCGGCGAGCTATGGCTACACCTTC.

The chain recombines TRBV24-1 with TRBJ2-1; 14 positions match TRBD2. Germline V gene lookup returns CDR1 KGHDR and CDR2 SFDVKD. The CDR3 is 20 residues long. J gave up 5 bases and V 5 bases, and 16 bases lay outside the gene matches. In nucleotides, the CDR3 is TGTGCCACCAGTGTTCCCCAACCGGGACTAGCGGGGGTACGGAACAATGAGCAGTTCTTC. Translation gives CATSVPQPGLAGVRNNEQFF.

This chain joins TRBV27 and TRBJ2-7; 11 bases are a match to TRBD2. The CDR3 spans 18 residues. Germline values: CDR1 MNHEY, CDR2 SMNVEV (reference sequence). J gave up 1 base and V 2 bases, and 10 bases lay outside the gene matches. CDR3 DNA: TGTGCCAGCAGTTTACGAAACGTAGCGGGAGGGCCTTCCTACGAGCAGTACTTC. Its protein product is CASSLRNVAGGPSYEQYF.

This clone was seen just once. J is TRBJ2-5 and V is TRBV4-1; 8 bases agree with TRBD1. CDR1 and CDR2 (germline): MGHRA, YSYEKL. This CDR3 is 15 amino acids long. V was clipped by 2 bases and J by 4 bases; unmatched bases: 6. The CDR3 coding sequence is TGCGCCAGCAGCCAACCCATCGGGACAGGAGAGACCCAGTACTTC. Protein sequence: CASSQPIGTGETQYF.

This clone was seen only a few times. This rearrangement joins TRBV4-1 to TRBJ1-2, with TRBD1 matching 8 bases. The CDR3 loop spans 16 amino acids. In germline, CDR1 is MGHRA, CDR2 YSYEKL. The V gene end was trimmed by 1 base and the J gene end by 6 bases; junction bases not matched to a gene: 10. CDR3 sequence reads: CASSQVGTYRGDGYTF. The CDR3 DNA reads TGCGCCAGCAGCCAAGTAGGAACCTACAGGGGGGATGGCTACACCTTC.